Included here is one T cell receptor beta chain sequence, with context. This may stem from a read error, because a much larger clone lies one nucleotide away. This sample includes further DNA sequences coding for the same CDR3. TCRdb's table, derived via immunoSEQ multiplex PCR, lists solely in-frame clones and lacks some. The sample lists hundreds of thousands of clones; approximately 96% were seen once. Germline CDR1 is SGHDT and CDR2 is YYEEEE. This CDR3 spans 11 amino acids. The V gene lost 4 bases and the J gene lost 0 bases, with 2 bases spanning the gap. Naive CD8 cells, CD45RO-negative and positively selected for CCR7, excluded terminally differentiated effector memory CD45RA+ cells. Adult Caucasians living in Nashville, Tennessee made up all of the donors. This entry belongs to a study of shared clonotypes between healthy human individuals.

The receptor comes from a woman aged 25-40 years in good health. Sequenced input: naive CD8+ T cells sorted from blood. The chain employs TRBV5-6 and TRBJ2-7; D gene ambiguous. The CDR3 reads CASSTSYEQYF. As DNA, the CDR3 is TGTGCCAGCAGCACCTCCTACGAGCAGTACTTC.